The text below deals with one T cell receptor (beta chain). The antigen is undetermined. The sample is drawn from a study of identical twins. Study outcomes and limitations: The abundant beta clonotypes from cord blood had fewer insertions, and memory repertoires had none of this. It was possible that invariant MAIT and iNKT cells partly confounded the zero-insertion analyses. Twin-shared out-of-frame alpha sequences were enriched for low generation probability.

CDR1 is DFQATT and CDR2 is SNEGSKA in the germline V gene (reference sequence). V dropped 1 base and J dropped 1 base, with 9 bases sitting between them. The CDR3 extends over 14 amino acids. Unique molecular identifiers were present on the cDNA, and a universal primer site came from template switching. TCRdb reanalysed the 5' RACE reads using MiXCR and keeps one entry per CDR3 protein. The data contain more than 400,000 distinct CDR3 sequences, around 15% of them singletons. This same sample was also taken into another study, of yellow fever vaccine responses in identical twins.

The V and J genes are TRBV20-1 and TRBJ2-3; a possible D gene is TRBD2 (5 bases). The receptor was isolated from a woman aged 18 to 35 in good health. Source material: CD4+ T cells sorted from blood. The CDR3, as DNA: TGCAGTGCTAGAGGGGCTAGCCGCACAGATACGCAGTATTTT. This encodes CSARGASRTDTQYF.